This is a list of T cell receptor beta chains from one sample in a study of early T cells in non-severe SARS-CoV-2 infection. TCRdb reanalysed the 5' RACE reads using MiXCR and keeps one entry per CDR3 protein. The sample comprises 30,000 to 45,000 distinct CDR3 sequences, 4.5% to 7% of which are singletons, and about 4.2% rests with the top ten. The sample in question was whole blood, obtained at baseline. Every receptor here comes from an adult who was a healthcare worker with PCR-confirmed SARS-CoV-2 infection or an uninfected control (not recorded which). Each CDR3 is given with its conserved first and last residue. The order of the fields is CDR3 DNA, CDR3 protein, D gene, CDR3 length, clone size, V gene, J gene. The D gene is left open where the match is weak. Only part of the rows carry a size: once, few, many, or a class if the clone is expanded.

TGTGCCACCAGCAGAACCACAGGGGCTGGAAACACCATATATTTT,CATSRTTGAGNTIYF,TRBD1,15,many,TRBV15,TRBJ1-3
TGTGCCAGCAGCTTAGATGCAGGGGACTTCACAGATACGCAGTATTTT,CASSLDAGDFTDTQYF,-,16,many,TRBV7-2,TRBJ2-3
TGCAGCGTTAAGACAGGATTGAACACTGAAGCTTTCTTT,CSVKTGLNTEAFF,-,13,many,TRBV29-1,TRBJ1-1
TGTGCCAGCAGTTCCCCCGGGGCCTGGGGGCCCCAGCATTTT,CASSSPGAWGPQHF,-,14,many,TRBV12-3/TRBV12-4,TRBJ1-5
TGTGCCATCAGTGAGAAGGGAACCGGGGAGCTGTTTTTT,CAISEKGTGELFF,-,13,many,TRBV10-3,TRBJ2-2
TGCAGCGTTGAGAGTGAGAGGACCGCAAACTATGGCTACACCTTC,CSVESERTANYGYTF,-,15,few,TRBV29-1,TRBJ1-2
TGTGCCAGCTCACAGGATAGGGTTATACCTCCCTATGGCTACACCTTC,CASSQDRVIPPYGYTF,-,16,few,TRBV18,TRBJ1-2
TGTGCCAGCAGCCGAGCGGGGGGCGTACACAATGAGCAGTTCTTC,CASSRAGGVHNEQFF,TRBD2,15,-,TRBV7-8,TRBJ2-1
TGCGCCAGCAGCCAAGATAAGGGGCCGTTTGGAGATACGCAGTATTTT,CASSQDKGPFGDTQYF,-,16,many,TRBV4-3,TRBJ2-3
TGCAGTGCCCTCGACAGGGGAGACGAGCAGTTCTTC,CSALDRGDEQFF,TRBD1,12,many,TRBV20-1,TRBJ2-1
TGTGCCATCAGTGGGAGGGGGGAGGCGCTGACGAATACGCAGTATTTT,CAISGRGEALTNTQYF,-,16,medium-sized,TRBV10-3,TRBJ2-3
TGTGCCATCAGTGAGTCCTTTGGGGGTGGGAGTCAATTAGCCAATGAGCAGTTCTTC,CAISESFGGGSQLANEQFF,-,19,many,TRBV10-3,TRBJ2-1
TGTGCCACCATCCCACGGGGCAACTATGGCTACACCTTC,CATIPRGNYGYTF,-,13,few,TRBV7-9,TRBJ1-2
TGCGCCAGCAGCCAAGAAGAGGCCAGCTCCTACGAGCAGTACTTC,CASSQEEASSYEQYF,-,15,many,TRBV4-3,TRBJ2-7
TGTGCCAGCAGCTTAACAGGGCGGACCGGGGAGCTGTTTTTT,CASSLTGRTGELFF,-,14,-,TRBV7-2,TRBJ2-2
TGTGCCAGCAGTCCACAGGGGGCTCTAGCAGATACGCAGTATTTT,CASSPQGALADTQYF,TRBD1,15,many,TRBV6-6,TRBJ2-3
TGTGCCAGCAGCCAAGAACGGGCTAGCTCCTACAATGAGCAGTTCTTC,CASSQERASSYNEQFF,-,16,many,TRBV14,TRBJ2-1
TGCGCCAGCAGCCTTAGGACAGGAAACAATGAGCAGTTCTTC,CASSLRTGNNEQFF,TRBD1,14,many,TRBV5-1,TRBJ2-1
TGTGCCAGCAGCCCCAGGACCGCGGGCACAGATACGCAGTATTTT,CASSPRTAGTDTQYF,-,15,many,TRBV7-6,TRBJ2-3
TGTGCCACCAGTGATCCTACCAAGACAGTCTCCTACAATGAGCAGTTCTTC,CATSDPTKTVSYNEQFF,-,17,many,TRBV24-1,TRBJ2-1
TGTGCCAGCAGTTTAACGGCAGGGGGGAATAGCAATCAGCCCCAGCATTTT,CASSLTAGGNSNQPQHF,TRBD1,17,many,TRBV12-3/TRBV12-4,TRBJ1-5
TGTGCCAGCAGTTACTCGAGACTAACCTTCTACGAGCAGTACTTC,CASSYSRLTFYEQYF,-,15,many,TRBV6-5,TRBJ2-7
TGTGCCAGCAGTGAGACAGGGGGCACAGATACGCAGTATTTT,CASSETGGTDTQYF,TRBD1,14,medium-sized,TRBV6-4,TRBJ2-3
TGCAGCGTGGGGACCTCCTTGGCCTCCTACAATGAGCAGTTCTTC,CSVGTSLASYNEQFF,-,15,many,TRBV29-1,TRBJ2-1
TGCGCCAGCAGCTGGGCGACGCAAGGGAACTACACCTTC,CASSWATQGNYTF,-,13,few,TRBV5-1,TRBJ1-2
TGTGCCACCAGTGGCGGGACTAGCGGGAGCAAGAACAATGAGCAGTTCTTC,CATSGGTSGSKNNEQFF,TRBD2,17,many,TRBV24-1,TRBJ2-1
TGTGCCAGCAGTTACTCGACGGGGGAGCAGTACTTC,CASSYSTGEQYF,-,12,many,TRBV6-2/TRBV6-3,TRBJ2-7
TGTGCCAGCAGTCCTGACGGACCGGGGAAGTATACCCAGCATTTT,CASSPDGPGKYTQHF,-,15,many,TRBV25-1,TRBJ1-5
TGTGCCAGCAGCCGAATGAGGGGGAGACAGACCCAGTACTTC,CASSRMRGRQTQYF,-,14,-,TRBV7-2,TRBJ2-5
TGCGCCAGCAGCCAAGAGGAAGGGAAGAACACTGAAGCTTTCTTT,CASSQEEGKNTEAFF,-,15,many,TRBV4-3,TRBJ1-1
TGCAGTGCTAGCATCCGGGACCCCAGACTTAATACGCAGTATTTT,CSASIRDPRLNTQYF,-,15,many,TRBV20-1,TRBJ2-3
TGCAGTGCTGGGCAGACTCCATACGAGCAGTACTTC,CSAGQTPYEQYF,-,12,few,TRBV20-1,TRBJ2-7
TGCAGCGTCGTCCAGGGGAGCTCTGAAGCTTTCTTT,CSVVQGSSEAFF,-,12,-,TRBV29-1,TRBJ1-1
TGTGCTAGTGGTTTGGCCGACAGGGGTGCTGAAAAACTGTTTTTT,CASGLADRGAEKLFF,TRBD1,15,many,TRBV12-5,TRBJ1-4
TGTGCCAGCAGCGTCGCGGGGACGGGTGAAAAACTGTTTTTT,CASSVAGTGEKLFF,-,14,many,TRBV7-2,TRBJ1-4
TGTGCCAGCACCCCCGGGACTCGTAATGAAAAACTGTTTTTT,CASTPGTRNEKLFF,-,14,few,TRBV6-6,TRBJ1-4